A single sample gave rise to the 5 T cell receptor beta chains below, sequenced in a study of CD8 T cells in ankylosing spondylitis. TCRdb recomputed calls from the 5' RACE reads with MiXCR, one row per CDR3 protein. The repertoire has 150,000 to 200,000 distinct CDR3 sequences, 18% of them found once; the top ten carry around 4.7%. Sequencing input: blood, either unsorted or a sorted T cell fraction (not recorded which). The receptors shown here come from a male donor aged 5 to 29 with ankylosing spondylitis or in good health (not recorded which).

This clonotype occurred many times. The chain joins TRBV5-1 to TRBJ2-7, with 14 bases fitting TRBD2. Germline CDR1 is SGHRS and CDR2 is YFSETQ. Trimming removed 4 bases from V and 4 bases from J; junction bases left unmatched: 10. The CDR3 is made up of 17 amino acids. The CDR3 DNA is TGCGCCAGCAGCGTGGGACTAGCGGGAGAAGGGACTTACGAGCAGTACTTC. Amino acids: CASSVGLAGEGTYEQYF.

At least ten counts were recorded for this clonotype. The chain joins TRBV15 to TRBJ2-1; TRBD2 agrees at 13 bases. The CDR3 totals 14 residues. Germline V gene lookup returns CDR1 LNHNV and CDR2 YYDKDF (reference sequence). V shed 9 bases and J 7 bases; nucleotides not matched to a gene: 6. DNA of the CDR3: TGTGCCACGTCACGACTAGCGGGAGGTAATGAGCAGTTCTTC. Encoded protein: CATSRLAGGNEQFF.

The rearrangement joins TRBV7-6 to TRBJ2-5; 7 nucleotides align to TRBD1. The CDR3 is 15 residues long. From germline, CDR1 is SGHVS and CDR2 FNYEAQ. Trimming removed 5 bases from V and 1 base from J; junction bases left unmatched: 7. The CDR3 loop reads CASSPGTATQETQYF. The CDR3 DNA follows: TGTGCCAGCAGCCCCGGGACAGCGACCCAAGAGACCCAGTACTTC.

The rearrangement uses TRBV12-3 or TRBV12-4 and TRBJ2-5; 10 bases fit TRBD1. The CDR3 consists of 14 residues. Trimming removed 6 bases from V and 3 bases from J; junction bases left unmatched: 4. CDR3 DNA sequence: TGTGCCAGCAGACCGACAGGGGGCAAAGAGACCCAGTACTTC. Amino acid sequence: CASRPTGGKETQYF.

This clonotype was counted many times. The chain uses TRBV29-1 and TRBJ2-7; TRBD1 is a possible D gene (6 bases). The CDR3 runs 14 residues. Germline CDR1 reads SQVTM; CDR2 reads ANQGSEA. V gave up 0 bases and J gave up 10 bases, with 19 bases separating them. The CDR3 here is CSVEDSGTKRSQYF. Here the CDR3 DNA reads TGCAGCGTTGAAGACTCCGGGACAAAAAGGAGTCAGTACTTC.